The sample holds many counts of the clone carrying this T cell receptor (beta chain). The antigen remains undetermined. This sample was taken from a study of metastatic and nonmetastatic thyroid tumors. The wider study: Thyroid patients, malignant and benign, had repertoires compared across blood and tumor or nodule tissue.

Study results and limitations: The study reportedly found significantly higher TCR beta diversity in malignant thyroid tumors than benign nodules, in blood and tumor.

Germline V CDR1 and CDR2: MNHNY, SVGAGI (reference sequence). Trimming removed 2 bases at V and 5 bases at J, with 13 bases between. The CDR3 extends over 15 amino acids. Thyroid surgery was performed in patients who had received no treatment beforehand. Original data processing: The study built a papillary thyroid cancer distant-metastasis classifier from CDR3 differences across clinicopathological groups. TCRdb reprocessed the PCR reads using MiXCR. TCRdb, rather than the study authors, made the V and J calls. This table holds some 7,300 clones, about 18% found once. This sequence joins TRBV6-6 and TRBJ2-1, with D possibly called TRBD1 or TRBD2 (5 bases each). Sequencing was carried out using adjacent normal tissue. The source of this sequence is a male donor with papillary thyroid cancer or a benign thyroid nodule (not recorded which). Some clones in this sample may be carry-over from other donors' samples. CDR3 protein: CASSYTGTDNNEQFF. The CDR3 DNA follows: TGTGCCAGCAGTTACACCGGGACGGACAACAATGAGCAGTTCTTC.